The T cell receptor (beta chain) under discussion was sequenced for a study of HIV-infected children after antiretroviral therapy interruption. For the study at large: Interruption-arm samples span weeks 0, 12, interruption end (24 or 48), and about 3 years post-study. In continuous treatment, analyzed samples were from weeks 0, 48 and 150. Points from the study as a whole: By the end of treatment interruption, naive CD4+ clonality (Gini) increased.

The sample's treatment: PENTA 11 planned treatment interruption arm or continuous ART arm. Sorting from thawed PBMCs isolated naive CD4+ CD45RA+ CD45RO- T cells. This clonotype was seen at least ten times. The antigen remains unidentified. Trimming removed 5 bases at V and 4 bases at J, with 14 bases between. The CDR3 consists of 15 residues. Per the germline V gene, CDR1 is SGHVS and CDR2 is FNYEAQ. The TCR library was built from RNA with a 3' RACE protocol and unique molecular identifiers. In TCRdb, the 3' RACE reads were re-called with MiXCR into one record per CDR3 protein. The profile shows tens of thousands of distinct CDR3 sequences, approximately 4% of them singletons.

V usage is TRBV7-6 and J usage is TRBJ2-2; D is unresolved. This clonotype was sampled from a pool of human donors with HIV. Sequencing was performed on CD45RA+ CD4+ T cells from PBMCs, pooled from several time points, taken from a donor given antiretroviral therapy, either interrupted or continuous. The subset: naive CD4+ CD45RA+ CD45RO- T cells. CDR3 residues: CASSPGVPFTGELFF. The CDR3 DNA sequence: TGTGCCAGCAGCCCCGGAGTTCCGTTCACCGGGGAGCTGTTTTTT. The full variable domain, completed using reference TRBV7-6 and TRBJ2-2, is GAGVSQSPRYKVTKRGQDVALRCDPISGHVSLYWYRQALGQGPEFLTYFNYEAQQDKSGLPNDRFSAERPEGSISTLTIQRTEQRDSAMYRCASSPGVPFTGELFFGEGSRLTVL.